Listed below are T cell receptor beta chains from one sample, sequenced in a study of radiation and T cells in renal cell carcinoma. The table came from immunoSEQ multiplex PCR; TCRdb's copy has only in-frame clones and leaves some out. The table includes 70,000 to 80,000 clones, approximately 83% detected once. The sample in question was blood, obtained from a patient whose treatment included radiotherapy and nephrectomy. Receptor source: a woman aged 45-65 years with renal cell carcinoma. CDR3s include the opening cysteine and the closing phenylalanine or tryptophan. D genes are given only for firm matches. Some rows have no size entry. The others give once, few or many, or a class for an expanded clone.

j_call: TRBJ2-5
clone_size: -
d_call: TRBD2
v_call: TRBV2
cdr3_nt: TGTGCCAGCAGTGTAGCGGCTCCACGGGGGGCCCAGTACTTC
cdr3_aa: CASSVAAPRGAQYF

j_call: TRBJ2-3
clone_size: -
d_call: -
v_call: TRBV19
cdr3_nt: TGTGCCAGTAGTATAGATCGCACAGATACGCAGTATTTT
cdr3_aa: CASSIDRTDTQYF

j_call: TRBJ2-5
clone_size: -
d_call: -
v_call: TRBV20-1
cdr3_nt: TGCAGTGTCCTTCCTAAAGAGACCCAGTACTTC
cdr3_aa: CSVLPKETQYF

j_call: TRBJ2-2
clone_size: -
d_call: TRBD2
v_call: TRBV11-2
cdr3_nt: TGTGCCAGCAGCTTAGAACTAGCGGGAACCGGGGAGCTGTTTTTT
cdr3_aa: CASSLELAGTGELFF

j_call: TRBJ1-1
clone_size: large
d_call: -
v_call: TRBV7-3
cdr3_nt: TGTGCCAGCAGCTTAATATCCCAGTCTGAAGCTTTCTTT
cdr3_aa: CASSLISQSEAFF

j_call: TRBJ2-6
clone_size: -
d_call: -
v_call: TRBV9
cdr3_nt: TGTGCCAGCAGCGTAGGGGCGAGCCCCCCGGGGGCCAACGTCCTGACTTTC
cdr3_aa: CASSVGASPPGANVLTF

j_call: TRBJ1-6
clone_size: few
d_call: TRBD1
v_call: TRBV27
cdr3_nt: TGTGCCAGCAGTTCCGGCGCCAGGGGGAACTCACCCCTCCACTTT
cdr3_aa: CASSSGARGNSPLHF

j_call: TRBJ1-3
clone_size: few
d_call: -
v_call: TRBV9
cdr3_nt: TGTGCCAGCAGCGTAGACGGGCCTGGAAACACCATATATTTT
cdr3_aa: CASSVDGPGNTIYF

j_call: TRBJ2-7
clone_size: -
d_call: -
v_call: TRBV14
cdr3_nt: TGTGCCAGCAGCCCCCTCGGGACGGTTTCCTACGAGCAGTACTTC
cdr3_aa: CASSPLGTVSYEQYF

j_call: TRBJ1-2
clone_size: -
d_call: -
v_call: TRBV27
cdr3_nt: TGTGCCAGCAGTTTGACGGTTAACTATGGCTACACCTTC
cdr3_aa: CASSLTVNYGYTF

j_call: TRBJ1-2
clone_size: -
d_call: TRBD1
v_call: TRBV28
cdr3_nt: TGTGCCAGCAGTTCCGACAGGGTCAGGTACTATGGCTACACCTTC
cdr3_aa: CASSSDRVRYYGYTF

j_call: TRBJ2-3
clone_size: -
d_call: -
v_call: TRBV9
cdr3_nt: TGTGCCAGCAGCGTACGTAGCGTCAGCACAGATACGCAGTATTTT
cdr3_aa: CASSVRSVSTDTQYF

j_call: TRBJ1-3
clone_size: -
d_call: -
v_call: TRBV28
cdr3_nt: TGTGCCAGCAGTCTGACAAGGACCTCTGGAAACACCATATATTTT
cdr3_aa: CASSLTRTSGNTIYF

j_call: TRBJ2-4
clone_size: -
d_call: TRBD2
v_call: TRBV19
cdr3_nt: TGTGCCAGTAGTGAAGCGGGGGGAAACTTAGCCAAAAACATTCAGTACTTC
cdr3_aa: CASSEAGGNLAKNIQYF

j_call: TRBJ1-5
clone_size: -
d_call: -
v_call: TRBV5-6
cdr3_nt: TGTGCCAGCAGCTTGGCCGGGCAGCCCCAGCATTTT
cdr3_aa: CASSLAGQPQHF

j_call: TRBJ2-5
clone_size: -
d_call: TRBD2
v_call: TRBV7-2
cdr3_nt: TGTGCCAGCAGCTGGGGACTAGCGGGGTCGCAAGAGACCCAGTACTTC
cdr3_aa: CASSWGLAGSQETQYF